This T cell receptor (beta chain) was sequenced in a study of T cell responses to AZD1222 COVID-19 vaccine. Study results and limitations: A mostly white British donor set with more females was recruited, and clonal diversity was possibly underestimated.

Unmatched junction bases numbered 8, after V lost 4 bases and J lost 7 bases. The CDR3 covers 13 residues. From germline, CDR1 is SGHNT and CDR2 YYREEE (reference sequence). Clones were read by immunoSEQ multiplex PCR, and TCRdb kept only the in-frame ones, dropping some. The data contain about 140,000 clones, around 90% of them singletons. Only one count was recorded for this clone. Antigen: not known. The TCR originated in an adult in good health. The chain links TRBV5-4 to TRBJ2-7; 7 positions agree with TRBD2. Here the sequenced sample was peripheral blood, taken on day 0 of AZD1222 vaccination. CDR3 amino acids: CASSLTGGREQYF. The CDR3 DNA reads TGTGCCAGCAGCCTCACGGGGGGTCGTGAGCAGTACTTC.